This TCR beta chain was obtained from a study of CD8+CD57+ T cells in acquired aplastic anemia. V was pared by 0 bases and J by 6 bases, with 0 bases between. Germline lookup yields CDR1 LGHNA and CDR2 YSLEER. The length of the CDR3 is 11 residues. TCR beta VDJ and CDR3 profiles were obtained from a genomic DNA template. TCRdb used MiXCR to reprocess the reads, holding one entry per CDR3 protein. Among fewer than 150,000 distinct CDR3 sequences listed, about half were seen once. The TCR comes from a human donor in good health, serving as a control. V usage is TRBV4-3 and J usage is TRBJ2-1, with no clear D. Sample: sorted CD4+, CD8+, or CD8+CD57+ T cells (not recorded which) from PBMCs. CDR3 sequence reads: CASSQDNEQFF. CDR3 DNA: TGCGCCAGCAGCCAAGACAATGAGCAGTTCTTC.